These 21 T cell receptor beta chains were all obtained from the same sample, sequenced in a study of blood T cell repertoires in COVID-19 (dated by TCRdb to the early 2020s). The receptor library was made with the immunoSEQ multiplex PCR assay. What TCRdb holds here is the immuneACCESS table cut down to in-frame rearrangements. Part of the clones is not present; checked against another copy, under half of the missing clones reflect an unresolved V gene, and the others are unexplained. The sample records about 240,000 clones, 80% to 90% of which are singletons. In total, the top ten clones hold 4.1% of the sample. Material: PBMCs or T cells enriched from blood (not recorded which). Receptor source: a woman under 40 who had recovered from COVID-19.

This clone was seen a single time. V gene TRBV19 combines with J gene TRBJ1-2, with D perhaps matching TRBD1 (5 bases). Germline V gene data show CDR1 as LNHDA and CDR2 as SQIVND (reference sequence). Trimming removed 3 bases from V and 5 bases from J, with 13 bases in between. CDR3 length: 14 residues. This CDR3 is CASSIQGNQYGYTF. The CDR3 DNA reads TGTGCCAGTAGTATCCAGGGTAATCAATATGGCTACACCTTC.

This clone was picked up one time. The rearrangement links TRBV6-2 or TRBV6-3 to TRBJ1-5; 7 bases align to TRBD1. The CDR3 runs to 13 residues. The germline V gene has CDR1 MNHEY and CDR2 SVGEGT. V dropped 6 bases and J dropped 5; count of bases not matched to a gene: 4. CDR3 nucleotide sequence: TGTGCCAGCAGCCTTACAGGGGATCAGCCCCAGCATTTT. Translating it yields CASSLTGDQPQHF.

The V gene is TRBV28, the J gene TRBJ1-5, with a possible D match to TRBD1 (5 bases). V lost 2 bases, J lost 2 bases, and 22 bases lay in between. Germline assignment: CDR1 MDHEN and CDR2 SYDVKM. This CDR3 has 19 amino acids. CDR3 in DNA: TGTGCCAGCAGTTTAGTTGTTGTTTTAGGGGCGGACGGCAATCAGCCCCAGCATTTT. This codes for CASSLVVVLGADGNQPQHF.

This clone was observed a few times. J is TRBJ1-1 and V is TRBV14; D is perhaps TRBD1 (5 bases). V was pared by 1 base and J by 6 bases, with 12 bases between. CDR3 size: 14 residues. Germline CDR1 and CDR2: SGHDN and FVKESK. In DNA, the CDR3 is TGTGCCAGCAGCCAAGGTGGGGGAGGCGCTGAAGCTTTCTTT. This translates into CASSQGGGGAEAFF.

The chain uses TRBV30 and TRBJ2-2, with D possibly being TRBD2 (5 bases). V lost 2 bases and J lost 5, with 12 bases in between. Per the germline V gene, CDR1 is GTSNPN and CDR2 is SVGIG (reference sequence). The CDR3 has 14 amino acids. The CDR3 protein is CAWSPHSGTGELFF. DNA of the CDR3: TGTGCCTGGAGTCCTCACAGCGGTACCGGGGAGCTGTTTTTT.

The chain joins TRBV7-2 to TRBJ1-2; 7 positions agree with TRBD1. V trimming: 3 bases; J trimming: 4 bases; junction bases outside the gene matches: 2. Germline V CDR1 and CDR2: SGHTA, FQGNSA. CDR3 length: 13 amino acids. The DNA of the CDR3 is TGTGCCAGCAGCTTGGAGGGGGCCTATGGCTACACCTTC. It translates to CASSLEGAYGYTF. The full variable domain, rest sourced from reference TRBV7-2 and TRBJ1-2, is GAGVSQSPSNKVTEKGKDVELRCDPISGHTALYWYRQSLGQGLEFLIYFQGNSAPDKSGLPSDRFSAERTGGSVSTLTIQRTQQEDSAVYLCASSLEGAYGYTFGSGTRLTVV.

This chain uses TRBV28 with TRBJ1-2; 11 nucleotides match TRBD1. This CDR3 has 18 amino acids. The V and J ends lost 3 bases and 5 bases, in that order; junction bases with no gene match: 14. Germline V gene data show CDR1 as MDHEN and CDR2 as SYDVKM. The CDR3 sequence is CASSFQQRTGGTGYGYTF. Here the CDR3 DNA reads TGTGCCAGCAGTTTTCAACAACGGACAGGGGGCACGGGTTATGGCTACACCTTC.

The rearrangement joins TRBV29-1 to TRBJ2-7; 11 bases fit TRBD1. V lost 3 bases, J lost 7 bases, and 14 bases stayed unmatched. This CDR3 is built from 16 residues. CDR1 is SQVTM, CDR2 ANQGSEA, per germline. The CDR3 protein is CSVEVSGTGGSEEQYF. The CDR3 region has the DNA TGCAGCGTTGAGGTTTCCGGGACAGGGGGGAGTGAAGAGCAGTACTTC.

CDR3 amino acids: CASSDGASAAEQFF. The CDR3 DNA reads TGTGCCAGCAGTGACGGGGCCTCCGCGGCTGAGCAGTTCTTC. The chain uses TRBV6-4 and TRBJ2-1, with D possibly being TRBD1 (5 bases). Deletions cut 2 bases from V and 9 bases from J, with 14 bases between. The length of the CDR3 is 14 residues. In germline, CDR1 is MRHNA, CDR2 SNTAGT.

The chain links TRBV5-1 to TRBJ2-1; 14 nucleotides line up with TRBD2. The J segment lost 5 bases and the V segment lost 0 bases, leaving 4 bases of the junction unmatched. The CDR3 runs 17 residues. The germline CDR1 and CDR2 sequences are SGHRS and YFSETQ. The CDR3 loop reads CASSLGLAGGRNNEQFF. The CDR3 DNA reads TGCGCCAGCAGCTTGGGACTAGCGGGAGGGAGGAACAATGAGCAGTTCTTC.

CDR3 nucleotide sequence: TGTGCCAGCAGTTTTCCCCGACAGGGAAGCAATCAGCCCCAGCATTTT. Protein product: CASSFPRQGSNQPQHF. The gene calls are TRBV28 and TRBJ1-5; 7 nucleotides match TRBD1. V dropped 3 bases and J dropped 1; count of bases not matched to a gene: 6. Germline V gene sequence: CDR1 MDHEN, CDR2 SYDVKM. The CDR3 sequence is 16 residues long.

The chain employs TRBV3-1 (or the pseudogene TRBV3-2) and TRBJ1-5; 10 bases map to TRBD1. Germline values: CDR1 LGHDT, CDR2 YNNKEL (reference sequence). The ends lost 3 bases at V and 5 bases at J; junction bases unmatched: 4. The CDR3 loop spans 15 amino acids. DNA of the CDR3: TGTGCCAGCAGCCAGAGACAGGGGGCGTATCAGCCCCAGCATTTT. This translates into CASSQRQGAYQPQHF.

The chain recombines TRBV4-1 with TRBJ1-5; perhaps TRBD1 as D (6 bases). Trimming pared 3 bases from V and 7 bases from J, leaving 22 bases between. Per germline, CDR1 MGHRA and CDR2 YSYEKL. CDR3 length: 17 residues. As DNA, the CDR3 is TGCGCCAGCAGCCACGCGGGAGCCGGGACACCGATACAGCCCCAGCATTTT. Residues: CASSHAGAGTPIQPQHF.

The gene calls are TRBV4-1 and TRBJ2-1, with 9 positions matching TRBD2. The CDR3 spans 13 residues. V lost 0 bases and J lost 14; bases outside the gene matches: 5. CDR1 and CDR2 from the germline V gene are MGHRA and YSYEKL. The CDR3 is CASSQEIAGVEFF. Here the CDR3 DNA reads TGCGCCAGCAGCCAAGAGATAGCGGGAGTGGAGTTCTTC.

The rearrangement joins TRBV19 to TRBJ1-5, with TRBD1 as a possible D gene (5 bases). Trimming shortened V by 1 base and J by 0 bases, and 19 bases separated the two germline ends. The germline CDR1 and CDR2 sequences are LNHDA and SQIVND (reference sequence). The CDR3 contains 19 residues. Written as DNA, the CDR3 is TGTGCCAGTAGTATAGGCCCCCGACAGAAAATTTATAGCAATCAGCCCCAGCATTTT. It translates to CASSIGPRQKIYSNQPQHF.

This chain links TRBV5-1 with TRBJ2-1; D is ambiguous. V lost 2 bases and J 0 bases, leaving 6 bases between the germline ends. This CDR3 is 14 amino acids long. Germline V lookup: CDR1 SGHRS, CDR2 YFSETQ. The CDR3 loop is CASSFLGSYNEQFF. In nucleotides, the CDR3 is TGCGCCAGCAGCTTTCTAGGCTCCTACAATGAGCAGTTCTTC.

This clone was recorded only once. This sequence joins TRBV28 and TRBJ1-1, with 9 bases matching TRBD1. The CDR3 spans 18 residues. CDR1 and CDR2 (germline): MDHEN, SYDVKM. V dropped 5 bases and J dropped 3; count of bases not matched to a gene: 16. In nucleotides, the CDR3 is TGTGCCAGCAGTAACGGAGGGGGGAACAGGGGGCAACACACTGAAGCTTTCTTT. Translating gives CASSNGGGNRGQHTEAFF.

The chain combines TRBV10-3 with TRBJ1-2, with 7 bases fitting TRBD1. This CDR3 is 12 amino acids long. Per the germline V gene, CDR1 is ENHRY and CDR2 is SYGVKD. V lost 7 bases and J lost 4; bases outside the gene matches: 3. CDR3 in amino acids: CAITRDSYGYTF. In nucleotides, the CDR3 is TGTGCCATCACCCGGGACAGCTATGGCTACACCTTC.

The V and J genes are TRBV5-1 and TRBJ2-7, with 8 bases fitting TRBD2. V shed 0 bases, J shed 5 bases, and the junction held 7 bases outside the gene matches. CDR1 and CDR2 from the germline V gene are SGHRS and YFSETQ. The CDR3 is 15 amino acids. The CDR3 here is CASSLGSGRVNEQYF. DNA for the CDR3: TGCGCCAGCAGCTTGGGGAGCGGGAGAGTAAACGAGCAGTACTTC.

This chain connects TRBV4-3 to TRBJ2-3; 8 bases map to TRBD2. J gave up 0 bases and V 0 bases, and 11 bases lay outside the gene matches. The germline V gene encodes CDR1 LGHNA and CDR2 YSLEER. There are 19 residues in the CDR3. Written as DNA, the CDR3 is TGCGCCAGCAGCCAAGATCTTAGCGGGGCAGATTCTAGCACAGATACGCAGTATTTT. This translates into CASSQDLSGADSSTDTQYF.

This sequence joins TRBV11-3 and TRBJ2-5; D is perhaps TRBD1 (7 bases). CDR1 SGHNT and CDR2 YENEEA come from the germline V gene. The CDR3 loop spans 15 amino acids. Trimming shortened V by 1 base and J by 5 bases, and 14 bases separated the two germline ends. CDR3 in amino acids: CASSLGEAGQETQYF. The CDR3 nucleotides are TGTGCCAGCAGCTTAGGGGAGGCGGGACAGGAGACCCAGTACTTC.